This entry lists 25 T cell receptor beta chains sequenced from one sample in a study of cytomegalovirus exposure and HLA in healthy donors. This table comes from immunoSEQ multiplex PCR, and its TCRdb copy is limited to in-frame clones, with some not included. The profile shows about 220,000 clones, roughly 88% of them singletons. Sample: PBMCs. Receptors were obtained from a woman aged 18-35 years in good health and CMV-seronegative.

The chain recombines TRBV4-1 with TRBJ2-3, with 9 bases lining up with TRBD2. Germline V gene lookup returns CDR1 MGHRA and CDR2 YSYEKL. This CDR3 contains 15 residues. Unmatched junction bases numbered 3, after V lost 3 bases and J lost 2 bases. This CDR3 is CASSQGLASTDTQYF. CDR3 bases: TGCGCCAGCAGCCAGGGACTAGCCTCCACAGATACGCAGTATTTT.

This clone was counted a few times. J is TRBJ1-3 and V is TRBV11-2; possible D gene TRBD1, 6 bases. CDR1 and CDR2 from the germline V gene are SGHAT and FQNNGV. This CDR3 contains 14 residues. With 4 bases removed from V and 4 bases from J, the gap between germline ends came to 11 bases. The CDR3 coding sequence is TGTGCCAGCAGCTACTTTCAGGGGGGAAACACCATATATTTT. As protein: CASSYFQGGNTIYF. The whole variable domain, filled in from reference TRBV11-2 and TRBJ1-3, reads EAGVAQSPRYKIIEKRQSVAFWCNPISGHATLYWYQQILGQGPKLLIQFQNNGVVDDSQLPKDRFSAERLKGVDSTLKIQPAKLEDSAVYLCASSYFQGGNTIYFGEGSWLTVV.

This clone was seen only once. The gene calls are TRBV27 and TRBJ2-7, with 15 bases lining up with TRBD2. Germline V gene lookup returns CDR1 MNHEY and CDR2 SMNVEV (reference sequence). V shed 5 bases and J 9 bases; nucleotides not matched to a gene: 5. The CDR3 has 14 amino acids. DNA for the CDR3: TGTGCCAGCAGTATGGGACTAGCGGGAGGTGCGCAGTACTTC. Its protein product is CASSMGLAGGAQYF.

The V call is TRBV13, the J call TRBJ2-7, with D possibly TRBD1 on 6 matching bases. The CDR3 has 13 amino acids. CDR1 and CDR2 (germline): PRHDT, FYEKMQ (reference sequence). V was pared by 4 bases and J by 3 bases, with 10 bases between. The CDR3 protein is CASSSRQDYEQYF. The CDR3 DNA reads as TGTGCCAGCAGCTCCCGACAGGACTACGAGCAGTACTTC.

This clone was observed a single time. The V call is TRBV7-3, the J call TRBJ1-1; 7 bases agree with TRBD1. J gave up 1 base and V 6 bases, and 8 bases lay outside the gene matches. Germline V gives CDR1 SGHTA, CDR2 FQGTGA. This CDR3 is 15 amino acids long. CDR3 in amino acids: CASSKSGGPNTEAFF. DNA of the CDR3: TGTGCCAGCAGTAAATCAGGGGGGCCGAACACTGAAGCTTTCTTT.

This sequence joins TRBV11-2 and TRBJ2-7, with 7 bases fitting TRBD2. Unmatched junction bases numbered 7, after V lost 2 bases and J lost 0 bases. There are 16 residues in the CDR3. Germline values: CDR1 SGHAT, CDR2 FQNNGV. The CDR3 here is CASSLYGRMVSYEQYF. DNA of the CDR3: TGTGCCAGCAGCTTATACGGGAGGATGGTCTCCTACGAGCAGTACTTC.

The rearrangement joins TRBV15 to TRBJ1-5; D gene ambiguous. V lost 2 bases to trimming and J lost 4 bases, with 6 bases between them. In germline, CDR1 is LNHNV, CDR2 YYDKDF (reference sequence). The length of the CDR3 is 13 residues. CDR3 nucleotides: TGTGCCACCAGCAGAAATATAAATCAGCCCCAGCATTTT. Translating it yields CATSRNINQPQHF.

Here the CDR3 reads CASSVGTSGTDTQYF. CDR3 DNA: TGTGCCAGCAGCGTAGGGACTAGCGGCACAGATACGCAGTATTTT. V is TRBV11-3 and J is TRBJ2-3; 10 bases match TRBD2. The V gene's germline CDR1 is SGHNT and CDR2 YENEEA. J gave up 1 base and V 5 bases, and 3 bases lay outside the gene matches. The CDR3 covers 15 residues.

The V and J genes are TRBV15 and TRBJ1-2; D is perhaps TRBD1 (5 bases). The CDR3 has 14 residues. Germline loops: CDR1 LNHNV, CDR2 YYDKDF (reference sequence). With 3 bases removed from V and 10 bases from J, the gap between germline ends came to 18 bases. The CDR3 DNA reads as TGTGCCACCAGCAGTTGGGGGACTTTTGATGCCTACACCTTC. Protein: CATSSWGTFDAYTF.

J is TRBJ2-1 and V is TRBV6-5; 7 bases align to TRBD1. This CDR3 is built from 13 residues. CDR1 is MNHEY, CDR2 SVGAGI, per germline. The CDR3 DNA is TGTGCTAGTTTAGGGGGCTGGTTAAATGAGCAGTTCTTC. Its translation: CASLGGWLNEQFF.

The chain couples TRBV6-5 to TRBJ2-5, with a weak D call TRBD2 (7 bases). With 2 bases removed from V and 3 bases from J, the gap between germline ends came to 13 bases. This CDR3 contains 15 residues. Germline V CDR1 and CDR2: MNHEY, SVGAGI. The CDR3 region is CASSYRGAREETQYF. CDR3 DNA sequence: TGTGCCAGCAGTTACCGGGGGGCGCGGGAAGAGACCCAGTACTTC.

The gene calls are TRBV28 and TRBJ2-5, with TRBD1 as a possible D gene (5 bases). The CDR3 runs to 15 residues. Germline CDR1 and CDR2: MDHEN and SYDVKM. Trimming stripped 3 bases from V and 4 bases from J, with 15 bases between. DNA for the CDR3: TGTGCCAGCAGTTTGGAACAGGTCGGTGGAGAGACCCAGTACTTC. Amino acid sequence: CASSLEQVGGETQYF. Drawing the rest from reference TRBV28 and TRBJ2-5, the complete variable domain is DVKVTQSSRYLVKRTGEKVFLECVQDMDHENMFWYRQDPGLGLRLIYFSYDVKMKEKGDIPEGYSVSREKKERFSLILESASTNQTSMYLCASSLEQVGGETQYFGPGTRLLVL.

The V gene is TRBV15, the J gene TRBJ2-7; 12 nucleotides match TRBD2. Germline CDR1 reads LNHNV; CDR2 reads YYDKDF (reference sequence). The CDR3 runs 16 residues. The junction had 5 bases not matched to a gene; V was cut back by 5 bases and J by 0 bases. Written as DNA, the CDR3 is TGTGCCACCAGCGGACGGGGACTAGCGGGCTCCTACGAGCAGTACTTC. Translated: CATSGRGLAGSYEQYF.

This chain uses TRBV15 with TRBJ2-3; TRBD2 aligns across 10 bases. Germline CDR1 LNHNV, CDR2 YYDKDF (reference sequence). The CDR3 has 18 residues. Germline trimming cut 1 base from V and 3 bases from J; bases unmatched to any gene: 10. The CDR3 bases are TGTGCCACCAGCAGAGCCCGGGTAGCGGGAGGTGGTACAGATACGCAGTATTTT. As protein: CATSRARVAGGGTDTQYF.

The chain is built from TRBV5-5 and TRBJ2-7, with 8 bases matching TRBD2. The CDR3 contains 14 residues. Losses at the gene ends were 4 bases for V and 2 bases for J; bases not matched to a gene: 5. Germline CDR1 SGHKS, CDR2 YYEKEE (reference sequence). The CDR3 DNA reads as TGTGCCAGCAGCGATCCGGGACTAGCCTACGAGCAGTACTTC. Residues: CASSDPGLAYEQYF.

The chain combines TRBV28 with TRBJ2-1; the D gene is possibly TRBD1 (6 bases). CDR3 length: 13 amino acids. V lost 7 bases and J 4 bases, leaving 11 bases between the germline ends. Germline V lookup: CDR1 MDHEN, CDR2 SYDVKM. The CDR3 reads CASKDRWYNEQFF. The CDR3 DNA reads TGTGCCAGCAAGGACAGATGGTACAATGAGCAGTTCTTC.

The rearrangement links TRBV11-3 to TRBJ2-2, with a tentative D call TRBD2 (7 bases). V was shortened by 5 bases and J by 3 bases, with 13 bases between the two germline ends. Germline CDR1 is SGHNT and CDR2 is YENEEA. The CDR3 contains 15 residues. The CDR3 bases are TGTGCCAGCAGCCCTTGGGGGGGCGACACCGGGGAGCTGTTTTTT. Translating it yields CASSPWGGDTGELFF.

For this clone: A read error may produce the germline difference seen at one junction end. The V gene is TRBV6-1, the J gene TRBJ2-7; the D is unclear. The CDR3 spans 8 residues. Germline CDR1 is MNHNS and CDR2 is SASEGT. DNA for the CDR3: TGTGCCAGCAGTGGCGGCTCCTTC. It yields the protein CASSGGSF.

The V call is TRBV9, the J call TRBJ1-1, with D possibly matching TRBD1 (5 bases). The V and J ends lost 3 bases and 2 bases respectively, with 11 bases between them. The CDR3 is 14 amino acids. In germline, CDR1 is SGDLS, CDR2 YYNGEE. The CDR3 DNA sequence: TGTGCCAGCAGCGAAGAAGGGACTAACACTGAAGCTTTCTTT. It yields the protein CASSEEGTNTEAFF.

The chain carries TRBV30 and TRBJ1-4, with 7 bases aligning to TRBD1. The junction had 11 bases not matched to a gene; V was cut back by 0 bases and J by 10 bases. Germline V gives CDR1 GTSNPN, CDR2 SVGIG (reference sequence). This CDR3 spans 15 amino acids. CDR3 in amino acids: CAWSVKDRAGGKLFF. The CDR3 nucleotides are TGTGCCTGGAGTGTAAAAGACAGGGCGGGGGGAAAACTGTTTTTT. Full variable domain (outside the CDR3, taken from reference TRBV30 and TRBJ1-4): SQTIHQWPATLVQPVGSPLSLECTVEGTSNPNLYWYRQAAGRGLQLLFYSVGIGQISSEVPQNLSASRPQDRQFILSSKKLLLSDSGFYLCAWSVKDRAGGKLFFGSGTQLSVL.

The gene calls are TRBV28 and TRBJ1-4; TRBD1 aligns across 8 bases. With V trimmed by 5 bases and J by 2 bases, 4 bases remained unmatched. There are 15 residues in the CDR3. Germline CDR1 and CDR2: MDHEN and SYDVKM. The CDR3 coding sequence is TGTGCCAGCAGTATGACAGGGGCTACTAATGAAAAACTGTTTTTT. Protein: CASSMTGATNEKLFF.

V usage is TRBV6-5 and J usage is TRBJ1-3, with D unclear. The germline V gene has CDR1 MNHEY and CDR2 SVGAGI. Trimming removed 5 bases at V and 11 bases at J, with 7 bases between. The CDR3 runs 10 residues. The CDR3 DNA reads TGTGCCAGCAGTAGGAGGTCCATATATTTT. Translation gives CASSRRSIYF.

This clone was counted a single time. The chain joins TRBV7-2 to TRBJ2-3; possibly TRBD2 for D (6 bases). Germline V gives CDR1 SGHTA, CDR2 FQGNSA. V shed 1 base and J shed 0 bases, with 11 bases lying between them. CDR3 size: 16 residues. The CDR3 DNA is TGTGCCAGCAGCTTAGGGGCGGGACCTAGCACAGATACGCAGTATTTT. Translated, it gives CASSLGAGPSTDTQYF.

The chain links TRBV27 to TRBJ2-7, with D tentatively TRBD2 (6 bases). The CDR3 consists of 15 residues. In germline, CDR1 is MNHEY, CDR2 SMNVEV (reference sequence). V lost 5 bases and J lost 2, with 16 bases in between. CDR3 nucleotide sequence: TGTGCCAGCAGTCCCGGTAGTAGCGGACCCTACGAGCAGTACTTC. It yields the protein CASSPGSSGPYEQYF.

In its sample, this clone was seen once. The gene calls are TRBV7-2 and TRBJ2-1; 10 nucleotides align to TRBD2. Germline lookup yields CDR1 SGHTA and CDR2 FQGNSA. The CDR3 contains 17 residues. Trimming took 4 bases from V and 3 from J; bases not matched to a gene: 9. The DNA of the CDR3 is TGTGCCAGCAGCTCCTATGTCGGACTAGCGGTCTACAATGAGCAGTTCTTC. Its translation: CASSSYVGLAVYNEQFF. Complete variable domain (other parts from reference TRBV7-2 and TRBJ2-1): GAGVSQSPSNKVTEKGKDVELRCDPISGHTALYWYRQSLGQGLEFLIYFQGNSAPDKSGLPSDRFSAERTGGSVSTLTIQRTQQEDSAVYLCASSSYVGLAVYNEQFFGPGTRLTVL.